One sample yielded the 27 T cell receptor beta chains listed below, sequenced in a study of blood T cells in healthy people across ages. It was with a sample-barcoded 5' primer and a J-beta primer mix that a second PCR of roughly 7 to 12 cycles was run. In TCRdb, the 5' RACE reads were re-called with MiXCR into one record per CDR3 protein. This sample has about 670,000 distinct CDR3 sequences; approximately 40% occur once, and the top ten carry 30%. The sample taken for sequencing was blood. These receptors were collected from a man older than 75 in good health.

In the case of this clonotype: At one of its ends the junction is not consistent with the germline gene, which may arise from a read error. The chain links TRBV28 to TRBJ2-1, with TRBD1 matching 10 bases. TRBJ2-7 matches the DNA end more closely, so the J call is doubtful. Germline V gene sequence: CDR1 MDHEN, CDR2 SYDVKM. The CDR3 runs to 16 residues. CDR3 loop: CTSSLDRGLTRYEQYF. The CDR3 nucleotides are TGTACCAGCAGTTTAGACAGGGGGCTAACGAGGTACGAGCAGTACTTC.

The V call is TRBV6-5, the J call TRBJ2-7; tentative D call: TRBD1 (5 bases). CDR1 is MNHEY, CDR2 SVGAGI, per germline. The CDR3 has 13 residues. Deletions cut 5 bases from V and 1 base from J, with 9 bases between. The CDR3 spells CASSDSRSYEQYF. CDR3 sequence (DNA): TGTGCCAGCAGTGACAGCAGGTCCTACGAGCAGTACTTC.

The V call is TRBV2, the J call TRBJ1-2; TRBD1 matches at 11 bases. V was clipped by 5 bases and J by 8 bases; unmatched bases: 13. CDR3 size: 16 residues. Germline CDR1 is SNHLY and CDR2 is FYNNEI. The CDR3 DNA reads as TGTGCCAGCAGTTTGCTCCCGGGACAGGGGGTAGGCGGCTACACCTTC. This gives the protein CASSLLPGQGVGGYTF.

CDR3 in amino acids: CASSSRTGMETQYF. The CDR3 region has the DNA TGTGCCAGCAGTTCTCGGACAGGGATGGAGACCCAGTACTTC. The J gene is TRBJ2-4, the V gene TRBV7-9, with 8 bases matching TRBD1. The DNA end is more similar to TRBJ2-5, so the J call may be wrong. The CDR3 totals 14 residues. Germline V gene lookup returns CDR1 SEHNR and CDR2 FQNEAQ (reference sequence).

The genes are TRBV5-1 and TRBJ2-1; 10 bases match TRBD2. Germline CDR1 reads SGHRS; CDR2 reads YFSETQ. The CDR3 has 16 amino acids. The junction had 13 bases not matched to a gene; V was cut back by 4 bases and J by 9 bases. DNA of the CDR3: TGCGCCAGCAGCCTGGGGGTGGCTAGCGGGAGTTCTGAGCAGTTCTTC. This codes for CASSLGVASGSSEQFF.

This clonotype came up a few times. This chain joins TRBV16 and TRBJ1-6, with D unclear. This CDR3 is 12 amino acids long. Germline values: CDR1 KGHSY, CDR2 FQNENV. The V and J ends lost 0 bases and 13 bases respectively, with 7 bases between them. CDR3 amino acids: CASSQSSWPLHF. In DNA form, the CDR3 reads TGTGCCAGCAGCCAATCGTCCTGGCCCCTCCACTTT.

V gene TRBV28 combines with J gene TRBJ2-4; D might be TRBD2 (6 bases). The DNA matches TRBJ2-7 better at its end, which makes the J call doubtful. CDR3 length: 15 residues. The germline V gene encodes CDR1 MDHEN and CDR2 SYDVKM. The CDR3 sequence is CASNQISRGSYEQYF. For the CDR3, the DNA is TGTGCCAGCAACCAAATCTCCCGGGGGTCCTACGAGCAGTACTTC.

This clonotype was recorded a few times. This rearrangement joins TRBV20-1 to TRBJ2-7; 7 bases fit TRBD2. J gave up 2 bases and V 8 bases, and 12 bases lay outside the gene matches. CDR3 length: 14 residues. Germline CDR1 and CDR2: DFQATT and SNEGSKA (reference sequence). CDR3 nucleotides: TGCAGTTTTAAGAGCGGGACTACCACCTACGAGCAGTACTTC. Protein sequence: CSFKSGTTTYEQYF.

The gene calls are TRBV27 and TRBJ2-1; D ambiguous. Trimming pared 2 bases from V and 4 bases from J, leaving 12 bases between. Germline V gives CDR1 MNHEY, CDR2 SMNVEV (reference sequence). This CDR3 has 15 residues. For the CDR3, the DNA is TGTGCCAGCAGTTTACGATACTTGGATTACAATGAGCAGTTCTTC. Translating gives CASSLRYLDYNEQFF.

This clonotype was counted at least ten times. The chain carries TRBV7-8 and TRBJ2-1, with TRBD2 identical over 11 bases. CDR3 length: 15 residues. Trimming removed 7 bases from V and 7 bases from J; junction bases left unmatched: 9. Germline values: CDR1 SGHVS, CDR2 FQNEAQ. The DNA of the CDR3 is TGTGCCAGCACCCCCTCGGCTAGCGGGGGGAATGAGCAGTTCTTC. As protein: CASTPSASGGNEQFF. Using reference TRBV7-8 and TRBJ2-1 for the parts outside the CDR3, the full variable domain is GAGVSQSPRYKVAKRGQDVALRCDPISGHVSLFWYQQALGQGPEFLTYFQNEAQLDKSGLPSDRFFAERPEGSVSTLKIQRTQQEDSAVYLCASTPSASGGNEQFFGPGTRLTVL.

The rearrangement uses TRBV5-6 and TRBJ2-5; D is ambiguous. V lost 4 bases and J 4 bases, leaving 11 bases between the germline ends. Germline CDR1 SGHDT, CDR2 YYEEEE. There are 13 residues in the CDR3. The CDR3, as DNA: TGTGCCAGCAGCCCCCGTCACGCAGAGACCCAGTACTTC. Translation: CASSPRHAETQYF.

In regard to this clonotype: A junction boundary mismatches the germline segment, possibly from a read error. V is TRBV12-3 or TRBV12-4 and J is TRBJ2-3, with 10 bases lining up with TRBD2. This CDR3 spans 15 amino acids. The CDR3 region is CASSKAGGRTDTEYF. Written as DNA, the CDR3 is TGTGCCAGCAGCAAAGCGGGGGGGAGAACAGATACGGAGTATTTT.

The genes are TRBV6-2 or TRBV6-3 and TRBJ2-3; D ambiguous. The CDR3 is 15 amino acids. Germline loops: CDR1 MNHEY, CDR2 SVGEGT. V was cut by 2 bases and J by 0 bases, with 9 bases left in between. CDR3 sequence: CASSYRIASTDTQYF. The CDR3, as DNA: TGTGCCAGCAGTTACAGGATAGCTAGCACAGATACGCAGTATTTT.

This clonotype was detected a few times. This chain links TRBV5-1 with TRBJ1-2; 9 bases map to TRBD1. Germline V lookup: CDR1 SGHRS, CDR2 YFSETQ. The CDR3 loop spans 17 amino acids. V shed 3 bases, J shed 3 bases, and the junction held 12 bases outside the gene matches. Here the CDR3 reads CASSSEGQGRRDYGYTF. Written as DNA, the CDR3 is TGCGCCAGCAGCTCTGAAGGACAGGGGCGCAGGGACTATGGCTACACCTTC.

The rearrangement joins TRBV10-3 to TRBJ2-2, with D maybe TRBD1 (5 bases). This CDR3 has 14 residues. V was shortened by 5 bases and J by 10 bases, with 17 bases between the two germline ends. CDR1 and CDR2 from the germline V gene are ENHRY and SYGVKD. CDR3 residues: CAISSAGSLEELFF. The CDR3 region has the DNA TGTGCCATCAGTTCGGCAGGGTCTCTAGAGGAGCTGTTTTTT.

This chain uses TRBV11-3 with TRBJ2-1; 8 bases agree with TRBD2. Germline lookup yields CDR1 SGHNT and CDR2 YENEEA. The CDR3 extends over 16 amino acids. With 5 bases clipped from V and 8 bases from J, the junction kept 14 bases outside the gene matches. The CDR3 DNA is TGTGCCAGCAGCCCCGGGCTAGCGGGTCTGGGGGATGAGCAGTTCTTC. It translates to CASSPGLAGLGDEQFF.

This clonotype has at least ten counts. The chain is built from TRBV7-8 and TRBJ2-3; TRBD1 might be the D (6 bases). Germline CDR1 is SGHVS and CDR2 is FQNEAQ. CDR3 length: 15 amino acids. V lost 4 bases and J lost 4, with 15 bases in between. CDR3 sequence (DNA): TGTGCCAGCAGCTACGGGACACTAGGGTCAGATACGCAGTATTTT. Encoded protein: CASSYGTLGSDTQYF.

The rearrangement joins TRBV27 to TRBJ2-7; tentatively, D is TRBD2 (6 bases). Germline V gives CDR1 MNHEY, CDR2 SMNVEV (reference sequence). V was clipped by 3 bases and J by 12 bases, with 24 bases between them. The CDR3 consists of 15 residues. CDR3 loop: CASSFTRGEQETLYF. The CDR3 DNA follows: TGTGCCAGCAGTTTTACGCGGGGAGAACAAGAGACCCTGTACTTC.

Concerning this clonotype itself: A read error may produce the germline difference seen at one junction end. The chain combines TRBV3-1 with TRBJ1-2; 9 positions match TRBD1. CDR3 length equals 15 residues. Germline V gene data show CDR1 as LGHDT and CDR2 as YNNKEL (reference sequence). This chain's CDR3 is CASSHGTGRYYDYTF. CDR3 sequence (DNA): TGTGCCAGCAGCCATGGGACAGGGAGGTACTATGACTACACCTTC.

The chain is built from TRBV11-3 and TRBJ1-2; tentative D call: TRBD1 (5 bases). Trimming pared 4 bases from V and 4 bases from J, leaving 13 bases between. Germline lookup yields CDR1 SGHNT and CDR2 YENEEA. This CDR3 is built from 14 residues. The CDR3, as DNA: TGTGCCAGCAGCTGTGGGGGTATGAGCTATGGCTACACCTTC. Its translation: CASSCGGMSYGYTF.

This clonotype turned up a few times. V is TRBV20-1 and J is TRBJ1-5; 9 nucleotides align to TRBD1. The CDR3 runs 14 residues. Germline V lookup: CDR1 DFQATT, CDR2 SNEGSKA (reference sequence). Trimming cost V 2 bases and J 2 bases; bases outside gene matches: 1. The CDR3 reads CSARRTGGNQPQHF. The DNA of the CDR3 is TGCAGTGCTAGACGGACAGGGGGCAATCAGCCCCAGCATTTT.

The CDR3: CATSPSSGSDEQFF. In DNA, the CDR3 is TGTGCCACCTCCCCGAGTAGCGGGAGCGATGAGCAGTTCTTC. V is TRBV24-1 and J is TRBJ2-1, with 9 nucleotides matching TRBD2. Trimming at V came to 9 bases and at J to 8 bases, leaving 10 bases not matched to a gene. Germline V gene lookup returns CDR1 KGHDR and CDR2 SFDVKD. The length of the CDR3 is 14 residues.

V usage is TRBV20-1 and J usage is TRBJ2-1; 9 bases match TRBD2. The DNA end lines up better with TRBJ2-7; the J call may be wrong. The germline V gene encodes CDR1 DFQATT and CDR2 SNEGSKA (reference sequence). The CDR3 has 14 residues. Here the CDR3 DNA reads TGCAGTGCTAGGCCGGGAGCGGGAGGAGACGAGCAGTACTTC. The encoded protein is CSARPGAGGDEQYF.

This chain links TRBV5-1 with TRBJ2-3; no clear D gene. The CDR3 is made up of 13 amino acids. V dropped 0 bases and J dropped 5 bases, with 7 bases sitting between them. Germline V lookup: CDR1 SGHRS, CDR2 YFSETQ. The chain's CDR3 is CASSLVSEDTQYF. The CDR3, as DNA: TGCGCCAGCAGCTTGGTTAGTGAAGATACGCAGTATTTT.

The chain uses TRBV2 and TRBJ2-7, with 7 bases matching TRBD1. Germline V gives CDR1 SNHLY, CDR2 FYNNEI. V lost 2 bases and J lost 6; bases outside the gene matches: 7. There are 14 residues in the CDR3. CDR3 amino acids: CASSERQGVIEQYF. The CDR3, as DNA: TGTGCCAGCAGTGAAAGGCAGGGGGTTATCGAGCAGTACTTC.

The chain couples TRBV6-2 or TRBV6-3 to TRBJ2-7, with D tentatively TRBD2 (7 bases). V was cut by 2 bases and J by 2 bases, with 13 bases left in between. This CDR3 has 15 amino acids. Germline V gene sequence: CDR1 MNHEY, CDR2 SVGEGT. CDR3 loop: CASSYGGGPPYEQYF. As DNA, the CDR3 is TGTGCCAGCAGTTACGGCGGGGGCCCTCCCTACGAGCAGTACTTC.

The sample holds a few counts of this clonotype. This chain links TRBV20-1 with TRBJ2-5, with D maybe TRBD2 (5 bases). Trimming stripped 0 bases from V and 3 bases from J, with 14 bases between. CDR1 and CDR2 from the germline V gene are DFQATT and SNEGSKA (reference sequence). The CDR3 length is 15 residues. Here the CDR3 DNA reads TGCAGTGCTAGAGATCTGCGGCTAGCCGAAGAGACCCAGTACTTC. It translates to CSARDLRLAEETQYF.